This T cell receptor (beta chain) originates from a study of T cell responses to AZD1222 COVID-19 vaccine. Study summary: Investigators merged groups given second doses at roughly 4 or roughly 12 weeks.

TCRdb keeps only in-frame clones here, not all; method: immunoSEQ multiplex PCR. Of about 130,000 clones in the sample, 92% were seen once. V lost 8 bases and J 3 bases, leaving 10 bases between the germline ends. The germline V gene encodes CDR1 LGHDT and CDR2 YNNKEL (reference sequence). CDR3 size: 12 residues. The V call is TRBV3-1 (or the pseudogene TRBV3-2), the J call TRBJ2-5, with D unresolved. This clonotype originated in an adult in good health. The sequencing here drew on peripheral blood, taken on day 0 of AZD1222 vaccination. DNA for the CDR3: TGTGCCAGCCGCACAGACGAAGAGACCCAGTACTTC. The encoded protein is CASRTDEETQYF.